The 20 T cell receptor beta chains reported below all come from one sample, sequenced in a study of T-cell reconstitution after alpha-beta-depleted transplantation in children. The TCRbeta library incorporated unique molecular identifiers. Via MiXCR, TCRdb re-called the PCR reads, giving one row per CDR3 protein. The sample lists approximately 980,000 distinct CDR3 sequences; roughly 29% were seen once. The specimen comprised PBMCs, mostly from graft donor cells, sampled 360 days after TCRalphabeta/CD19-depleted stem cell transplant. The receptors stem from a boy under two years old who had a stem cell transplant for SCID, so the T cells may come from the graft donor.

This clonotype appeared a few times. The rearrangement uses TRBV7-8 and TRBJ2-5; 9 bases agree with TRBD2. The CDR3 is made up of 16 amino acids. Germline CDR1 reads SGHVS; CDR2 reads FQNEAQ. V trimming: 4 bases; J trimming: 2 bases; junction bases outside the gene matches: 8. The CDR3 DNA follows: TGTGCCAGCAGCTCCTCTGGGGCGGGGGGGCAAGAGACCCAGTACTTC. It yields the protein CASSSSGAGGQETQYF.

V gene TRBV20-1 combines with J gene TRBJ2-5, with 7 bases matching TRBD2. Trimming took 4 bases from V and 0 from J; bases not matched to a gene: 2. The CDR3 is 13 amino acids. Germline CDR1 reads DFQATT; CDR2 reads SNEGSKA (reference sequence). As DNA, the CDR3 is TGCAGTGCTACCCTAGCGGACCAAGAGACCCAGTACTTC. As protein: CSATLADQETQYF.

The chain joins TRBV19 to TRBJ2-1, with a tentative D call TRBD1 (6 bases). Germline lookup yields CDR1 LNHDA and CDR2 SQIVND (reference sequence). The V and J ends lost 3 bases and 7 bases respectively, with 19 bases between them. This CDR3 is 16 amino acids long. CDR3 DNA: TGTGCCAGTAGTATGGGGGTCGTGGCAGGGGTGAATGAGCAGTTCTTC. This encodes CASSMGVVAGVNEQFF.

V is TRBV27 and J is TRBJ2-6; possibly TRBD1 for D (6 bases). Between the trimmed V and J ends, which lost 6 bases and 2 bases, there was a span of 11 bases. Germline-derived CDR1 and CDR2 are MNHEY and SMNVEV (reference sequence). CDR3 size: 15 residues. The CDR3 region has the DNA TGTGCCAGCAGACAGGGTGCTACTGGGGCCAACGTCCTGACTTTC. Protein product: CASRQGATGANVLTF.

This clonotype showed up just a few times. The CDR3 region is CASSTVGQGDTEAFF. The CDR3, as DNA: TGTGCCAGCAGTACCGTCGGACAGGGAGACACTGAAGCTTTCTTT. The chain combines TRBV12-3 or TRBV12-4 with TRBJ1-1; 8 nucleotides match TRBD1. The CDR3 spans 15 residues. The V gene end was trimmed by 5 bases and the J gene end by 3 bases; junction bases not matched to a gene: 8.

The CDR3 DNA is TGTGCCAGCAGCTCGCCGGGACTAGCAGAAGCAGATACGCAGTATTTT. It encodes CASSSPGLAEADTQYF. The J gene is TRBJ2-3, the V gene TRBV7-9, with 9 nucleotides matching TRBD2. Unmatched junction bases numbered 9, after V lost 4 bases and J lost 4 bases. The CDR3 length is 16 residues. In germline, CDR1 is SEHNR, CDR2 FQNEAQ (reference sequence).

This clonotype occurred a few times. The chain couples TRBV12-3 or TRBV12-4 to TRBJ2-3; D not certain. The V and J ends lost 5 bases and 4 bases respectively, with 19 bases between them. The CDR3 contains 16 residues. Here the CDR3 DNA reads TGTGCCAGCAGTCCTTATGGGGTCAAGGGCGCAGATACGCAGTATTTT. Its translation is CASSPYGVKGADTQYF.

The gene calls are TRBV7-2 and TRBJ2-5; D tentatively reads TRBD1 or TRBD2 (5 bases each). V was clipped by 5 bases and J by 5 bases, with 15 bases between them. This CDR3 is 14 amino acids long. Germline V CDR1 and CDR2: SGHTA, FQGNSA. CDR3 residues: CASSLPPGLETQYF. The CDR3 nucleotides read TGTGCCAGCAGCCTCCCCCCGGGGCTGGAGACCCAGTACTTC.

This clonotype was counted only a few times. This chain links TRBV29-1 with TRBJ2-2; possible D gene TRBD1, 6 bases. V gave up 7 bases and J gave up 3 bases, with 15 bases separating them. The CDR3 covers 14 residues. Germline V gives CDR1 SQVTM, CDR2 ANQGSEA. CDR3 residues: CSAAGAGYTGELFF. As DNA, the CDR3 is TGCAGCGCCGCAGGGGCCGGGTACACCGGGGAGCTGTTTTTT.

The sample holds many counts of this clonotype. The chain couples TRBV5-1 to TRBJ2-1; 11 bases are a match to TRBD2. Germline CDR1 reads SGHRS; CDR2 reads YFSETQ. There are 19 residues in the CDR3. V dropped 3 bases and J dropped 5; count of bases not matched to a gene: 16. This CDR3 reads CASSSEPYRLAGINNEQFF. CDR3 DNA sequence: TGCGCCAGCAGCTCCGAGCCTTACCGACTAGCGGGAATAAACAATGAGCAGTTCTTC.

The rearrangement joins TRBV20-1 to TRBJ2-3; D is ambiguous. The CDR3 is 13 residues long. The germline CDR1 and CDR2 sequences are DFQATT and SNEGSKA (reference sequence). V lost 2 bases and J lost 4, with 10 bases in between. CDR3 in DNA: TGCAGTGCTAGAAGGCCTGCCGCAGATACGCAGTATTTT. Amino acid sequence: CSARRPAADTQYF.

This chain links TRBV6-1 with TRBJ1-3; the D gene is possibly TRBD1 (5 bases). The CDR3 spans 15 residues. Trimming took off 5 bases at V and 7 bases at J, with 18 bases between the two ends. Germline CDR1 and CDR2: MNHNS and SASEGT. The CDR3 reads CASSPIGGSRNTIYF. In nucleotides, the CDR3 is TGTGCCAGCAGTCCTATCGGGGGGTCTCGCAACACCATATATTTT.

The V gene is TRBV7-9, the J gene TRBJ2-1, with TRBD2 as a possible D gene (6 bases). This CDR3 is built from 15 residues. The germline V and J ends were trimmed by 3 bases and 6 bases, with 15 bases remaining between them. Germline CDR1 SEHNR, CDR2 FQNEAQ (reference sequence). CDR3 protein: CASSFWELARNEQFF. DNA for the CDR3: TGTGCCAGCAGCTTTTGGGAACTAGCTCGCAATGAGCAGTTCTTC.

V gene TRBV4-3 combines with J gene TRBJ2-1; 13 nucleotides align to TRBD2. Germline lookup yields CDR1 LGHNA and CDR2 YSLEER. Trimming removed 2 bases from V and 10 bases from J; junction bases left unmatched: 11. The CDR3 has 17 amino acids. CDR3 bases: TGCGCCAGCAGCCAAACTCCGGGACTAGCGGGGTTGGAGGAGCAGTTCTTC. It translates to CASSQTPGLAGLEEQFF.

V usage is TRBV27 and J usage is TRBJ2-7; D assignment may be TRBD1 or TRBD2 (5 bases each). The CDR3 loop spans 16 amino acids. Trimming cost V 4 bases and J 2 bases, with 18 bases left between them. Germline values: CDR1 MNHEY, CDR2 SMNVEV (reference sequence). CDR3 sequence (DNA): TGTGCCAGCAGTTCCAGACGGTACCTGGGACCCTACGAGCAGTACTTC. This gives the protein CASSSRRYLGPYEQYF.

Ten or more counts support this clonotype. The V and J genes are TRBV5-1 and TRBJ1-1, with 10 bases lining up with TRBD1. The junction had 3 bases not matched to a gene; V was cut back by 0 bases and J by 4 bases. This CDR3 has 15 amino acids. CDR1 is SGHRS, CDR2 YFSETQ, per germline. DNA of the CDR3: TGCGCCAGCAGCTTGGGGGACAGGGGCGGCACTGAAGCTTTCTTT. Protein product: CASSLGDRGGTEAFF.

This clonotype was counted a few times. The chain carries TRBV7-9 and TRBJ2-3, with 10 bases identical to TRBD2. Germline values: CDR1 SEHNR, CDR2 FQNEAQ (reference sequence). After removal of 4 bases from V and 8 bases from J, the junction contained 15 bases not matched to a gene. CDR3 length: 17 residues. Here the CDR3 reads CASSSPAGLAVHGTQYF. The CDR3 nucleotides read TGTGCCAGCAGCTCCCCGGCCGGACTAGCGGTTCATGGTACGCAGTATTTT.

The gene calls are TRBV3-1 and TRBJ2-7; D might be TRBD2 (6 bases). Germline loops: CDR1 LGHDT, CDR2 YNNKEL (reference sequence). The length of the CDR3 is 14 residues. Trimming removed 5 bases from V and 0 bases from J, with 11 bases in between. The CDR3 DNA reads as TGTGCCAGCAGCGACGGGACTCTCTCCTACGAGCAGTACTTC. This encodes CASSDGTLSYEQYF.

This clonotype was detected only a few times. The chain has TRBV6-1 and TRBJ2-3; D is perhaps TRBD1 or TRBD2 (6 bases each). This CDR3 has 16 residues. V was shortened by 0 bases and J by 2 bases, with 12 bases between the two germline ends. Per the germline V gene, CDR1 is MNHNS and CDR2 is SASEGT. CDR3 loop: CASSEAGGLITDTQYF. DNA of the CDR3: TGTGCCAGCAGTGAAGCGGGGGGCCTGATCACAGATACGCAGTATTTT.

This clonotype was seen more than once but under ten times. The chain combines TRBV3-1 with TRBJ2-1; D unclear. The germline CDR1 and CDR2 sequences are LGHDT and YNNKEL (reference sequence). This CDR3 is built from 16 residues. Trimming took off 4 bases at V and 5 bases at J, with 18 bases between the two ends. CDR3 amino acids: CASSPPRAHGDNEQFF. CDR3 sequence (DNA): TGTGCCAGCAGCCCACCCCGGGCGCACGGCGACAATGAGCAGTTCTTC.